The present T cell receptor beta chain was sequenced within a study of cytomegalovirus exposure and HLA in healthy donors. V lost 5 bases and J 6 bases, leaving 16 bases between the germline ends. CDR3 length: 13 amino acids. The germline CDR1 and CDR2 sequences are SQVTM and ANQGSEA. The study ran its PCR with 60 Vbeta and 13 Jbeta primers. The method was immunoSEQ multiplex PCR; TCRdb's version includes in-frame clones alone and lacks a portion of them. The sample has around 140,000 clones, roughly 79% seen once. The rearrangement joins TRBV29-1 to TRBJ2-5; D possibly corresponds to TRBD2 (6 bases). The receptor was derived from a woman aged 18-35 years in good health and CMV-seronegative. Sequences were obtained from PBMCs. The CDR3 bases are TGCAGCGTTCTTTCGGGGGAGAGAAAGACCCAGTACTTC. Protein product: CSVLSGERKTQYF. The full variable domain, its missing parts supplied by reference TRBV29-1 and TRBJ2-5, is SAVISQKPSRDICQRGTSLTIQCQVDSQVTMMFWYRQQPGQSLTLIATANQGSEATYESGFVIDKFPISRPNLTFSTLTVSNMSPEDSSIYLCSVLSGERKTQYFGPGTRLLVL.